This is a list of T cell receptor beta chains from one sample in a study of T cells in Graves' hyperthyroidism and ophthalmopathy. TCRdb fed the multiplex PCR reads into MiXCR, producing one record per CDR3 protein. This sample has about 840,000 distinct CDR3 sequences, with 38% found just once. Sequenced input: blood. These receptors were collected from a man between 18 and 35 years old with Graves' hyperthyroidism. Both conserved end residues are part of each CDR3. Fields, in order: V gene, J gene, clone size, D gene, CDR3 protein, CDR3 DNA. A D gene is named only where the DNA matches it firmly. Expanded clones get a size class; other rows say once, few or many, or leave the size out.

>TRBV2|TRBJ2-2|many|TRBD1
CASRERTGNTGELFF
TGTGCCAGCAGAGAAAGGACAGGGAACACCGGGGAGCTGTTTTTT
>TRBV2|TRBJ2-5|NA|TRBD1
CASSRGQGIQETQYF
TGTGCCAGCAGCCGGGGACAGGGGATCCAAGAGACCCAGTACTTC
>TRBV20-1|TRBJ1-2|many|TRBD1
CSATGAEYGYTF
TGCAGTGCAACAGGGGCGGAATATGGCTACACCTTC
>TRBV7-9|TRBJ1-4|few|TRBD1
CASSLMDRDEKLFF
TGTGCCAGCAGCTTAATGGACAGGGATGAAAAACTGTTTTTT
>TRBV7-8|TRBJ2-5|NA|NA
CASSLNAAPQETQYF
TGTGCCAGCAGCTTAAATGCAGCCCCGCAAGAGACCCAGTACTTC
>TRBV14|TRBJ2-7|few|TRBD1
CASSPKGQVPYEQYF
TGTGCCAGCAGTCCTAAGGGACAGGTCCCCTACGAGCAGTACTTC
>TRBV14|TRBJ2-3|NA|TRBD2
CASSQDPGGEDTQYF
TGTGCCAGCAGCCAAGACCCGGGAGGGGAAGATACGCAGTATTTT
>TRBV15|TRBJ2-5|many|TRBD2
CATSRGQRGGQETQYF
TGTGCCACCAGCAGAGGACAGCGGGGGGGCCAAGAGACCCAGTACTTC
>TRBV7-8|TRBJ1-2|few|TRBD1
CASSLPGQGAHGYGYTF
TGTGCCAGCAGTCTTCCGGGACAGGGGGCGCACGGCTATGGCTACACCTTC
>TRBV6-5|TRBJ2-7|NA|TRBD2
CASTPAGGYEQYF
TGTGCCAGCACGCCGGCGGGAGGCTACGAGCAGTACTTC
>TRBV10-3|TRBJ2-7|many|TRBD1
CAISTPGTATYEQYF
TGTGCCATCAGTACCCCCGGGACAGCAACCTACGAGCAGTACTTC
>TRBV7-8|TRBJ2-2|few|NA
CASSLEGYGTGELFF
TGTGCCAGCAGCTTAGAGGGGTACGGCACCGGGGAGCTGTTTTTT
>TRBV6-5|TRBJ1-5|NA|NA
CASSYSVQYQPQHF
TGTGCCAGCAGTTACTCTGTCCAGTATCAGCCCCAGCATTTT
>TRBV20-1|TRBJ2-7|NA|NA
CSARVGDEQYF
TGCAGTGCTAGGGTAGGGGACGAGCAGTACTTC
>TRBV5-4|TRBJ1-1|few|NA
CASSWGPGDTEAFF
TGTGCCAGCAGCTGGGGACCCGGGGACACTGAAGCTTTCTTT
>TRBV2|TRBJ1-2|few|NA
CASSLAGLGSYGYTF
TGTGCCAGCAGTTTAGCAGGGTTAGGGAGCTATGGCTACACCTTC
>TRBV12-3/TRBV12-4|TRBJ2-7|few|TRBD2
CASNERGSYEQYF
TGTGCCAGCAACGAGCGGGGGTCCTACGAGCAGTACTTC
>TRBV20-1|TRBJ2-7|many|TRBD2
CSAAGLASWEQYF
TGCAGTGCTGCCGGACTAGCTAGTTGGGAGCAGTACTTC
>TRBV18|TRBJ1-6|NA|NA
CASSPGRDSPLHF
TGTGCCAGCTCACCAGGCAGGGATTCACCCCTCCACTTT
>TRBV6-5|TRBJ1-4|NA|NA
CASSIDGSNEKLFF
TGTGCCAGCAGTATCGACGGATCTAATGAAAAACTGTTTTTT
>TRBV14|TRBJ1-3|NA|NA
CASSQTYRVSGNTIYF
TGTGCCAGCAGCCAAACTTACAGGGTCTCTGGAAACACCATATATTTT
>TRBV14|TRBJ2-5|NA|NA
CASSPNRPSEQETQYF
TGTGCCAGCTCACCCAATCGTCCTAGCGAGCAAGAGACCCAGTACTTC
>TRBV11-2|TRBJ1-1|few|NA
CASSQIQGLNTEAFF
TGTGCCAGCAGCCAAATACAGGGCCTGAACACTGAAGCTTTCTTT
>TRBV4-1|TRBJ2-5|NA|TRBD1
CASSQSTGGEETQYF
TGCGCCAGCAGCCAATCGACAGGGGGGGAAGAGACCCAGTACTTC
>TRBV6-5|TRBJ2-7|NA|NA
CASSYQPGSYEQYF
TGTGCCAGCAGTTACCAGCCAGGGTCCTACGAGCAGTACTTC
>TRBV7-2|TRBJ1-2|NA|TRBD1
CASSQELGQVLVPNYGYTF
TGCGCCAGCAGCCAAGAATTGGGACAGGTTCTCGTGCCTAACTATGGCTACACCTTC
>TRBV30|TRBJ1-1|NA|NA
CAGKMNTEAFF
TGTGCGGGGAAGATGAACACTGAAGCTTTCTTT
>TRBV5-1|TRBJ1-5|NA|NA
CASSRTTEEGNQPQHF
TGCGCCAGCAGTCGTACCACAGAGGAGGGCAATCAGCCCCAGCATTTT
>TRBV10-1|TRBJ2-5|NA|NA
CASSPGRVGGGETQYF
TGCGCCAGCAGTCCCGGCCGGGTCGGGGGAGGAGAGACCCAGTACTTC
>TRBV5-1|TRBJ2-7|NA|TRBD2
CASSLAGNSGHTSYEQYF
TGCGCCAGCAGCTTGGCCGGAAATAGCGGGCATACCTCCTACGAGCAGTACTTC
>TRBV6-2/TRBV6-3|TRBJ2-6|few|NA
CASSYDGAGANVLTF
TGTGCCAGCAGTTACGATGGCGCAGGGGCCAACGTCCTGACTTTC
>TRBV14|TRBJ1-1|many|NA
CASSQVAGNTEAFF
TGTGCCAGCAGCCAAGTTGCAGGGAACACTGAAGCTTTCTTT
>TRBV7-9|TRBJ2-5|many|NA
CASSSKVQETQYF
TGTGCCAGCAGCTCAAAGGTCCAAGAGACCCAGTACTTC
>TRBV7-7|TRBJ2-5|many|NA
CASSPPRTVYETQYF
TGTGCTAGCAGCCCGCCCAGGACAGTGTACGAGACCCAGTACTTC
>TRBV6-1|TRBJ2-7|few|NA
CASSEDSGSSYEQYF
TGTGCCAGCAGTGAAGACTCGGGGAGCTCCTACGAGCAGTACTTC
>TRBV14|TRBJ2-7|few|NA
CASSQYGDPYEQYF
TGTGCCAGCAGCCAATATGGGGACCCCTACGAGCAGTACTTC
>TRBV6-2/TRBV6-3|TRBJ1-5|NA|NA
CASSSGNGQPQHF
TGTGCCAGCAGTTCAGGGAACGGTCAGCCCCAGCATTTT
>TRBV10-3|TRBJ2-5|NA|NA
CASSRPGSVETQYF
TGTGCCAGCAGTCGCCCCGGGTCAGTGGAGACCCAGTACTTC
>TRBV29-1|TRBJ1-2|NA|NA
CSVGDQEDLAGGYTF
TGCAGCGTTGGAGATCAAGAGGACCTGGCGGGAGGCTACACCTTC
>TRBV4-1|TRBJ1-5|NA|NA
CASSQEPGGNQPQHF
TGCGCCAGCAGCCAAGAACCGGGGGGCAATCAGCCCCAGCATTTT
>TRBV7-9|TRBJ1-3|few|NA
CASSLERGSSGNTIYF
TGTGCCAGCAGCTTAGAACGGGGCAGCTCTGGAAACACCATATATTTT
>TRBV12-3/TRBV12-4|TRBJ1-2|NA|NA
CASSFQDGNYGYTF
TGTGCCAGCAGTTTTCAGGACGGTAACTATGGCTACACCTTC
>TRBV14|TRBJ1-2|few|NA
CASSRWDGPPYGYTF
TGTGCCAGCAGCCGCTGGGACGGCCCCCCCTATGGCTACACCTTC